The next 5 T cell receptor beta chains were all read from a single sample in a study of graft-versus-host responses after intestinal transplantation. The table came from immunoSEQ multiplex PCR; TCRdb's copy has only in-frame clones and leaves some out. Found here are some 14,000 clones, roughly four fifths of them singletons; the top ten hold roughly 25%. The material sequenced was PBMCs, taken after intestinal transplantation. The receptors derive from a human patient who received an intestinal transplant, so some T cells may come from the graft donor.

This clone was recorded once. The chain joins TRBV10-3 to TRBJ2-1; D remains ambiguous. The CDR3 covers 14 residues. Trimming removed 4 bases from V and 5 bases from J, with 12 bases in between. Per the germline V gene, CDR1 is ENHRY and CDR2 is SYGVKD. The CDR3 region has the DNA TGTGCCATCAGTGCAAGGTTCGAAAACAATGAGCAGTTCTTC. Translation: CAISARFENNEQFF.

Worth noting for this clone: Sequence at one end of the junction differs from germline and may be a read error. The chain uses TRBV7-7 and TRBJ2-2, with D possibly matching TRBD2 (6 bases). Per germline, CDR1 SSHAT and CDR2 FNYEAQ (reference sequence). This CDR3 spans 14 amino acids. Here the CDR3 reads CASSLEGWGGELFF. CDR3 sequence (DNA): TGTGCTAGCAGCTTGGAGGGATGGGGCGGGGAGCTGTTTTTT.

This chain links TRBV6-5 with TRBJ2-1; a possible D gene is TRBD2 (5 bases). Germline lookup yields CDR1 MNHEY and CDR2 SVGAGI. The CDR3 is 13 residues long. The V end lost 6 bases, the J end lost 7 bases, and 13 bases lay between the germline ends. CDR3 sequence: CASSYGNINEQFF. CDR3 in DNA: TGTGCCAGCAGCTACGGGAATATTAATGAGCAGTTCTTC.

The chain is built from TRBV19 and TRBJ1-3; D possibly corresponds to TRBD1 (6 bases). Germline V gene sequence: CDR1 LNHDA, CDR2 SQIVND (reference sequence). V was pared by 6 bases and J by 2 bases, with 11 bases between. CDR3 length equals 14 residues. The CDR3 loop reads CASRERTAGNTIYF. The DNA of the CDR3 is TGTGCCAGTAGGGAACGGACAGCTGGAAACACCATATATTTT.

The chain links TRBV10-3 to TRBJ2-3; 8 bases agree with TRBD2. Trimming took 3 bases from V and 3 from J; bases not matched to a gene: 8. CDR1 ENHRY and CDR2 SYGVKD come from the germline V gene. CDR3 length: 16 amino acids. The CDR3 coding sequence is TGTGCCATCAGTGATCAAGGCGGGAGGAGGACAGATACGCAGTATTTT. It encodes CAISDQGGRRTDTQYF.